These 15 T cell receptor beta chains came from one sample sequenced in a study of blood T cell repertoires in COVID-19 (dated by TCRdb to between 2020 and 2021). Library method: the immunoSEQ multiplex PCR assay. Not all clones reach the TCRdb copy of this immuneACCESS table, which keeps in-frame sequences only. Checked studies attribute under half of the gap to unresolved V genes and leave the rest unexplained. The sample profile shows about 250,000 clones; roughly 85% of them were found once. The ten largest make up 9.1% of the sample. The specimen sequenced was PBMCs or T cells enriched from blood (not recorded which). The receptors shown here come from a woman in her forties or fifties with acute COVID-19.

The chain recombines TRBV30 with TRBJ2-2; D gene unclear. V was clipped by 0 bases and J by 8 bases, with 10 bases between them. This CDR3 comprises 13 residues. CDR1 is GTSNPN, CDR2 SVGIG, per germline (reference sequence). CDR3 residues: CAWSVEASGELFF. The CDR3 bases are TGTGCCTGGAGTGTAGAGGCGTCAGGGGAGCTGTTTTTT. Variable domain in full (rest from reference TRBV30 and TRBJ2-2): SQTIHQWPATLVQPVGSPLSLECTVEGTSNPNLYWYRQAAGRGLQLLFYSVGIGQISSEVPQNLSASRPQDRQFILSSKKLLLSDSGFYLCAWSVEASGELFFGEGSRLTVL.

The chain couples TRBV5-4 to TRBJ1-2; TRBD1 matches 9 bases. The germline V gene encodes CDR1 SGHNT and CDR2 YYREEE (reference sequence). This CDR3 is 13 amino acids long. V lost 5 bases and J lost 8; bases outside the gene matches: 7. The CDR3 spells CASSLRTGEGYTF. The CDR3 nucleotides are TGTGCCAGCAGTCTTAGGACAGGGGAGGGCTACACCTTC.

V and J are TRBV30 and TRBJ1-3; no clear D. The V end lost 4 bases, the J end lost 4 bases, and 8 bases lay between the germline ends. The CDR3 covers 12 residues. The germline gives CDR1 GTSNPN, CDR2 SVGIG (reference sequence). The DNA of the CDR3 is TGTGCCTGGAAGAGGGCCGGAAACACCATATATTTT. Its translation: CAWKRAGNTIYF.

The chain joins TRBV6-2 or TRBV6-3 to TRBJ1-1; D is undetermined. There are 12 residues in the CDR3. Per the germline V gene, CDR1 is MNHEY and CDR2 is SVGEGT. V was pared by 4 bases and J by 7 bases, with 10 bases between. The CDR3 loop is CASSWEKGEAFF. The CDR3 DNA reads TGTGCCAGCAGTTGGGAGAAGGGTGAAGCTTTCTTT.

The chain recombines TRBV12-3 or TRBV12-4 with TRBJ1-1; tentative D call: TRBD1 (6 bases). There are 13 residues in the CDR3. The germline V and J ends were trimmed by 7 bases and 1 base, with 10 bases remaining between them. Here the CDR3 DNA reads TGTGCCAGCAAGGGGACATGGAACACTGAAGCTTTCTTT. Residues: CASKGTWNTEAFF.

The V call is TRBV30, the J call TRBJ1-2; TRBD1 aligns across 8 bases. The CDR3 is 12 amino acids. Germline trimming cut 7 bases from V and 8 bases from J; bases unmatched to any gene: 9. Per germline, CDR1 GTSNPN and CDR2 SVGIG (reference sequence). DNA of the CDR3: TGTGCCTCCCCGGGACAGGTTTACGGCTACACCTTC. Translating gives CASPGQVYGYTF.

J is TRBJ1-2 and V is TRBV5-1; D is unresolved. The CDR3 loop spans 15 amino acids. Germline assignment: CDR1 SGHRS and CDR2 YFSETQ. The V end lost 0 bases, the J end lost 0 bases, and 9 bases lay between the germline ends. The CDR3 DNA reads as TGCGCCAGCAGCTTGGATCAGGCAACTAACTATGGCTACACCTTC. It yields the protein CASSLDQATNYGYTF. The variable domain in full, with the rest retrieved from reference TRBV5-1 and TRBJ1-2, is KAGVTQTPRYLIKTRGQQVTLSCSPISGHRSVSWYQQTPGQGLQFLFEYFSETQRNKGNFPGRFSGRQFSNSRSEMNVSTLELGDSALYLCASSLDQATNYGYTFGSGTRLTVV.

This clone was counted only a few times. This chain uses TRBV4-1 with TRBJ1-4; D is uncertain. Germline-derived CDR1 and CDR2 are MGHRA and YSYEKL. V dropped 0 bases and J dropped 0 bases, with 14 bases sitting between them. This CDR3 spans 18 amino acids. This CDR3 reads CASSQEWLTKATNEKLFF. DNA of the CDR3: TGCGCCAGCAGCCAAGAGTGGCTCACCAAAGCAACTAATGAAAAACTGTTTTTT.

This chain links TRBV5-4 with TRBJ1-2; maybe TRBD1 (6 bases). The V gene lost 6 bases and the J gene lost 4 bases, with 16 bases spanning the gap. Per the germline V gene, CDR1 is SGHNT and CDR2 is YYREEE (reference sequence). The CDR3 has 14 residues. CDR3 region: CASTTQGQLYGYTF. CDR3 coding DNA: TGTGCCAGCACCACCCAGGGGCAACTCTATGGCTACACCTTC. Full variable domain (outside the CDR3, taken from reference TRBV5-4 and TRBJ1-2): ETGVTQSPTHLIKTRGQQVTLRCSSQSGHNTVSWYQQALGQGPQFIFQYYREEENGRGNFPPRFSGLQFPNYSSELNVNALELDDSALYLCASTTQGQLYGYTFGSGTRLTVV.

V is TRBV19 and J is TRBJ1-4; unclear D gene. This CDR3 has 15 residues. Germline CDR1 reads LNHDA; CDR2 reads SQIVND (reference sequence). Deletions cut 3 bases from V and 0 bases from J, with 8 bases between. This CDR3 is CASSIEVPTNEKLFF. Here the CDR3 DNA reads TGTGCCAGTAGTATCGAGGTTCCAACTAATGAAAAACTGTTTTTT.

The chain is built from TRBV6-1 and TRBJ2-2, with 7 bases matching TRBD2. The CDR3 contains 15 residues. Losses at the gene ends were 2 bases for V and 4 bases for J; bases not matched to a gene: 4. Germline V gene lookup returns CDR1 MNHNS and CDR2 SASEGT. CDR3 sequence reads: CASSEPGGITGELFF. The CDR3, as DNA: TGTGCCAGCAGTGAACCCGGGGGGATCACCGGGGAGCTGTTTTTT.

The chain uses TRBV5-8 and TRBJ1-5; the D gene is possibly TRBD1 (6 bases). In germline, CDR1 is SGHTS, CDR2 YDEGEE. V was trimmed by 4 bases and J by 4 bases, leaving 21 bases between them. This CDR3 has 17 amino acids. The CDR3 sequence: CASSRGAPNTGNQPQHF. The CDR3 nucleotides read TGTGCCAGCAGCCGGGGGGCCCCAAACACGGGGAATCAGCCCCAGCATTTT. Full variable domain (remainder filled in from reference TRBV5-8 and TRBJ1-5): EAGVTQSPTHLIKTRGQQATLRCSPISGHTSVYWYQQALGLGLQFLLWYDEGEERNRGNFPPRFSGRQFPNYSSELNVNALELEDSALYLCASSRGAPNTGNQPQHFGDGTRLSIL.

J is TRBJ1-6 and V is TRBV30; TRBD1 matches 8 bases. Germline V gives CDR1 GTSNPN, CDR2 SVGIG (reference sequence). The CDR3 totals 16 residues. V was pared by 4 bases and J by 7 bases, with 12 bases of the junction left unmatched. CDR3 DNA: TGTGCCTGGACCTCGGACAGGGCCTTTTCCAATTCACCCCTCCACTTT. Residues: CAWTSDRAFSNSPLHF.

The chain has TRBV14 and TRBJ2-1, with TRBD2 as a possible D gene (6 bases). Germline CDR1 SGHDN, CDR2 FVKESK. CDR3 length: 16 residues. Trimming left V 0 bases short and J 9 bases short, with 18 bases between. The CDR3 loop reads CASSQDIRPTGSEQFF. The DNA of the CDR3 is TGTGCCAGCAGCCAAGATATCAGACCCACCGGGAGTGAGCAGTTCTTC. The whole variable domain, remainder taken from reference TRBV14 and TRBJ2-1, is EAGVTQFPSHSVIEKGQTVTLRCDPISGHDNLYWYRRVMGKEIKFLLHFVKESKQDESGMPNNRFLAERTGGTYSTLKVQPAELEDSGVYFCASSQDIRPTGSEQFFGPGTRLTVL.

The V call is TRBV11-2, the J call TRBJ2-3; the match to TRBD2 covers 12 bases. Trimming took 4 bases from V and 2 from J; bases not matched to a gene: 7. The germline CDR1 and CDR2 sequences are SGHAT and FQNNGV. The CDR3 consists of 17 residues. In DNA form, the CDR3 reads TGTGCCAGCAGCTCTTCGTGGACTAGCGGGGACACAGATACGCAGTATTTT. This gives the protein CASSSSWTSGDTDTQYF.